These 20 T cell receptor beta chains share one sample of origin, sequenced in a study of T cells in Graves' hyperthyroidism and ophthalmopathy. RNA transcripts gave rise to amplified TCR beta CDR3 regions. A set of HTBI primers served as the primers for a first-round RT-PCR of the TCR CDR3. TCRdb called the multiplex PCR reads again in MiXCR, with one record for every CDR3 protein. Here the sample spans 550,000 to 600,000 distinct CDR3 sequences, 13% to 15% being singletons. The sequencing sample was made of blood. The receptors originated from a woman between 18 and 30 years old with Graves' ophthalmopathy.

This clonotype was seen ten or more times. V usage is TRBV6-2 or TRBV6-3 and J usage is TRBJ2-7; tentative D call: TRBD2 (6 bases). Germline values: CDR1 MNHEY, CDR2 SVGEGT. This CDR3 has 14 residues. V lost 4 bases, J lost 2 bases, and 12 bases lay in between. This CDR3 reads CASSSPSAAYEQYF. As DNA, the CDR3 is TGTGCCAGCAGTTCCCCTAGCGCTGCCTACGAGCAGTACTTC.

CDR3 coding DNA: TGTGCCAGCGGGCCGGGACTAGCGGGAGGGTACGAGCAGTACTTC. It yields the protein CASGPGLAGGYEQYF. The chain uses TRBV6-1 and TRBJ2-7; 16 bases fit TRBD2. The length of the CDR3 is 15 residues. V lost 8 bases, J lost 4 bases, and 5 bases stayed unmatched. Per germline, CDR1 MNHNS and CDR2 SASEGT.

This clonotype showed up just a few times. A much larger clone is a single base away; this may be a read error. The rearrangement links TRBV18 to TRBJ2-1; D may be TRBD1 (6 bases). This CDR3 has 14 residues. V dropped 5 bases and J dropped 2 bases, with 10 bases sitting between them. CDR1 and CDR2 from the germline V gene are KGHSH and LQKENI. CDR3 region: CASSEGVPYNEQFF. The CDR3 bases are TGTGCCAGCTCAGAGGGGGTCCCCTACAATGAGCAGTTCTTC.

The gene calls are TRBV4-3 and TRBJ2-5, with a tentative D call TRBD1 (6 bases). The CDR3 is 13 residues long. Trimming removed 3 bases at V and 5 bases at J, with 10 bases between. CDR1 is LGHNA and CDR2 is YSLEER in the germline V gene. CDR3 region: CASSHRGAETQYF. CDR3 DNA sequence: TGCGCCAGCAGCCACAGGGGCGCGGAGACCCAGTACTTC.

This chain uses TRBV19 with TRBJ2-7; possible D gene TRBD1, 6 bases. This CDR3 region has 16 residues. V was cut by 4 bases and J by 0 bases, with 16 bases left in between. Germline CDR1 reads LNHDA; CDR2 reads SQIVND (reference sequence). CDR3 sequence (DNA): TGTGCCAGTAGTAGGATCGGAAGGGGGACCTCCTACGAGCAGTACTTC. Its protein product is CASSRIGRGTSYEQYF.

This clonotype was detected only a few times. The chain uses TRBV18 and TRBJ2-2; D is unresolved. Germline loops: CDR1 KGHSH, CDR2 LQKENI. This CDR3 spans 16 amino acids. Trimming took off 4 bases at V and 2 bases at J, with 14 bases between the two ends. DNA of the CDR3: TGTGCCAGCTCACTTGGGCATGGCGCCAACACCGGGGAGCTGTTTTTT. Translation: CASSLGHGANTGELFF.

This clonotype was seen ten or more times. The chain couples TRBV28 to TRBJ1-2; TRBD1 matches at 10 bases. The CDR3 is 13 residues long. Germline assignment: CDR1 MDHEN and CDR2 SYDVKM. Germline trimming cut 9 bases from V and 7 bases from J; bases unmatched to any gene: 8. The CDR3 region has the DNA TGTGCCAGTAATCCGGGACAGGGGAGTGGCTACACCTTC. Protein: CASNPGQGSGYTF.

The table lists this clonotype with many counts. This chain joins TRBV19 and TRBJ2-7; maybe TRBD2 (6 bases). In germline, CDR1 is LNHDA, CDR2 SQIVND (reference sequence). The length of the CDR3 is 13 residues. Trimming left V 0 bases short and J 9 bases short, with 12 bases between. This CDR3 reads CASSIDRASVQYF. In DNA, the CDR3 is TGTGCCAGTAGTATAGATCGAGCTAGCGTGCAGTACTTC.

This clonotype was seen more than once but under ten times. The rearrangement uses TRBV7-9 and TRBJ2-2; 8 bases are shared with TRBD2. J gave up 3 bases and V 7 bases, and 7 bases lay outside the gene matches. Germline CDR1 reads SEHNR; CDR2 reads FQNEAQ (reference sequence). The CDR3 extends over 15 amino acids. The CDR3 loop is CASTRGGADTGELFF. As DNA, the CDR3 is TGTGCCAGCACCCGGGGGGGAGCGGACACCGGGGAGCTGTTTTTT.

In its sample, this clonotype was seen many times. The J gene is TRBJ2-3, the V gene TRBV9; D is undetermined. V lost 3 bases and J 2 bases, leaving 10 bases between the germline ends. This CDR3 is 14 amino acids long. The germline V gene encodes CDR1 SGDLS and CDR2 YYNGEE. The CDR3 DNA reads TGTGCCAGCAGCGATCCCACCACCACAGATACGCAGTATTTT. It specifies CASSDPTTTDTQYF.

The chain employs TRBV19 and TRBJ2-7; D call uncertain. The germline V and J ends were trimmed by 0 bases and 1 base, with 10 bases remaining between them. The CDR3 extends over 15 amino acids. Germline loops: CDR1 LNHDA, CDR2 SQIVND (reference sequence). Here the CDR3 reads CASSIDSHSSYEQYF. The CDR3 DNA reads TGTGCCAGTAGTATAGACAGTCATTCATCCTACGAGCAGTACTTC.

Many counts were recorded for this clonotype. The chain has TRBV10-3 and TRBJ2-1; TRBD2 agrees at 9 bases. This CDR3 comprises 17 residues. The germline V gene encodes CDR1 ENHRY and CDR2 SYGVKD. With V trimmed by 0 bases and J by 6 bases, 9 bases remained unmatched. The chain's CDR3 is CAISESVTSGRTNEQFF. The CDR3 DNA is TGTGCCATCAGTGAGTCGGTCACGAGCGGGAGGACCAATGAGCAGTTCTTC.

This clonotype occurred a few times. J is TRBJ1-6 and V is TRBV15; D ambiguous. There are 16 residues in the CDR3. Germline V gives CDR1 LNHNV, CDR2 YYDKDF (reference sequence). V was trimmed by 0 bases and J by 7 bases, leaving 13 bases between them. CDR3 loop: CATSRERGDRNSPLHF. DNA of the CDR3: TGTGCCACCAGCAGAGAACGTGGGGATAGGAATTCACCCCTCCACTTT. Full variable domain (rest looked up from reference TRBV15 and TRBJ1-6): DAMVIQNPRYQVTQFGKPVTLSCSQTLNHNVMYWYQQKSSQAPKLLFHYYDKDFNNEADTPDNFQSRRPNTSFCFLDIRSPGLGDTAMYLCATSRERGDRNSPLHFGNGTRLTVT.

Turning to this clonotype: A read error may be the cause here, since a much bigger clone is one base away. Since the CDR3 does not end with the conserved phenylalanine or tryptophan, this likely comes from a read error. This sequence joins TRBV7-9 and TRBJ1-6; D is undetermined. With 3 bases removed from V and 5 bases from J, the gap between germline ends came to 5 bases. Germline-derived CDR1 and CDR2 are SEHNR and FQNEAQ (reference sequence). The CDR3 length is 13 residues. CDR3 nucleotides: TGTGCCAGCAGCTTCGGGCATAATTCACCCCTCCACCTT. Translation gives CASSFGHNSPLHL.

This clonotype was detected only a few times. The CDR3 here is CASSPTSWEQYF. The CDR3 nucleotides are TGTGCCAGCAGCCCAACTAGCTGGGAGCAGTACTTC. This chain links TRBV11-2 with TRBJ2-7, with TRBD2 as a possible D gene (6 bases). The CDR3 is 12 amino acids. V was pared by 5 bases and J by 7 bases, with 12 bases between. The germline V gene has CDR1 SGHAT and CDR2 FQNNGV.

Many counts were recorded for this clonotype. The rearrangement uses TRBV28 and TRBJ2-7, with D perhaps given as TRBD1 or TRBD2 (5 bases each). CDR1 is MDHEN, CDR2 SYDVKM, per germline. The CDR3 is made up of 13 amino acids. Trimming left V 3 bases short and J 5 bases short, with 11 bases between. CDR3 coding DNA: TGTGCCAGCAGTTTCTCCTGGGGGAACGAGCAGTACTTC. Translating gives CASSFSWGNEQYF.

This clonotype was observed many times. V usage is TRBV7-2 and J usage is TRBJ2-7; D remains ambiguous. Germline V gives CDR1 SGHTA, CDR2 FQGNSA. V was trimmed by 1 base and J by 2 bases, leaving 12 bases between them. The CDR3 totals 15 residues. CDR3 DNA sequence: TGTGCCAGCAGCTTAGTTACCGGCCGACCCTACGAGCAGTACTTC. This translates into CASSLVTGRPYEQYF.

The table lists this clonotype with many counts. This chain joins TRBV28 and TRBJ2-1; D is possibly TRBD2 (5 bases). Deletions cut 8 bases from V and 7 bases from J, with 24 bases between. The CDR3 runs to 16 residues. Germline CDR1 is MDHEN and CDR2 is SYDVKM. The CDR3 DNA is TGTGCCAGCCGAGTTTATTTGGGAGTAGCCGTTAATGAGCAGTTCTTC. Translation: CASRVYLGVAVNEQFF.

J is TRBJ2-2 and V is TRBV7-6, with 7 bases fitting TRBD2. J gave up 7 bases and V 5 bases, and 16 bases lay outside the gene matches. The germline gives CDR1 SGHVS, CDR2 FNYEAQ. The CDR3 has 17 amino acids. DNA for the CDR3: TGTGCCAGCAGCCCCCTGGGGGGGTCACTAGTTGGCGGGGAGCTGTTTTTT. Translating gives CASSPLGGSLVGGELFF. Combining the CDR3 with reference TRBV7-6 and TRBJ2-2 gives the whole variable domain GAGVSQSPRYKVTKRGQDVALRCDPISGHVSLYWYRQALGQGPEFLTYFNYEAQQDKSGLPNDRFSAERPEGSISTLTIQRTEQRDSAMYRCASSPLGGSLVGGELFFGEGSRLTVL.

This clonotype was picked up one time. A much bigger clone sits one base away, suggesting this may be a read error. CDR3 sequence: CASSTWGSLKGGELVF. The DNA of the CDR3 is TGTGCCAGCAGTACCTGGGGTAGTCTGAAAGGCGGTGAGCTGGTTTTT. The V gene is TRBV2, the J gene TRBJ2-2; unclear D gene. CDR3 size: 16 residues. CDR1 and CDR2 (germline): SNHLY, FYNNEI.